This T cell receptor beta chain was sequenced during a study of T cell responses to AZD1222 COVID-19 vaccine. Study outcomes and limitations: Donors were largely white British and mainly female; clonal diversity was possibly underestimated. Along spike, vaccine-associated CD4 TCRs were found throughout, with dominance at 160-218 and 743-854. The reported proportion of spike-specific TCRs targeting unmutated variant regions was nearly half.

For this clone: Its antigen remains unknown.

Clones were read by immunoSEQ multiplex PCR, and TCRdb kept only the in-frame ones, dropping some. The data hold over 130,000 clones, with more than 80% observed a single time. Germline V gene sequence: CDR1 LNHNV, CDR2 YYDKDF (reference sequence). V trimming: 5 bases; J trimming: 4 bases; junction bases outside the gene matches: 7. The CDR3 contains 14 residues. The source was peripheral blood, collected 28 days after the second AZD1222 dose. The TCR comes from an adult who received the AZD1222 COVID-19 vaccine. The rearrangement links TRBV15 to TRBJ1-2; 7 bases are shared with TRBD1. As DNA, the CDR3 is TGTGCCACCAGCTCACTGACAGGGCTCTATGGCTACACCTTC. Protein: CATSSLTGLYGYTF.